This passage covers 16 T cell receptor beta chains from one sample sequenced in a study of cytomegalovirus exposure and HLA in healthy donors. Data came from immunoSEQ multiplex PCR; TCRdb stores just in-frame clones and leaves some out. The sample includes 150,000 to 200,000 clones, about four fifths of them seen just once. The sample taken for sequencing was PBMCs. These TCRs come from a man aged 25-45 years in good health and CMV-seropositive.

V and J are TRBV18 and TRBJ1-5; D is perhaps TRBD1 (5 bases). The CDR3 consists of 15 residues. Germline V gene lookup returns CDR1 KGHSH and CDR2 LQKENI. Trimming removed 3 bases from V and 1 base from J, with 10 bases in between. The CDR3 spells CASSPDSGSNQPQHF. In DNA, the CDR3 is TGTGCCAGCTCACCCGACTCAGGGAGCAATCAGCCCCAGCATTTT.

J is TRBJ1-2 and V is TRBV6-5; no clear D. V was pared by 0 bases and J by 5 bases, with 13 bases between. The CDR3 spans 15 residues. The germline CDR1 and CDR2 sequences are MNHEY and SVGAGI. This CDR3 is CASSYSALGSYGYTF. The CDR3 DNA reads TGTGCCAGCAGTTACTCGGCCCTAGGATCGTATGGCTACACCTTC.

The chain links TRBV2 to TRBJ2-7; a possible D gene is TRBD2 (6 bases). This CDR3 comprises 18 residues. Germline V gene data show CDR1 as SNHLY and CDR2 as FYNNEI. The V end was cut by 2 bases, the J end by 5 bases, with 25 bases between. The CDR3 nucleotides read TGTGCCAGCAGTGAACCCCCTCCTCGCGGGGCCCTCTTGAACGAGCAGTACTTC. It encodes CASSEPPPRGALLNEQYF.

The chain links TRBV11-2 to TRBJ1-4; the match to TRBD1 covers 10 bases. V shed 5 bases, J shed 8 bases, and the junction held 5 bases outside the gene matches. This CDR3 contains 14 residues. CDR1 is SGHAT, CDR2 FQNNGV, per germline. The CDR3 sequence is CASSRGQGEEKLFF. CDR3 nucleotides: TGTGCCAGCAGCCGCGGACAGGGGGAAGAAAAACTGTTTTTT.

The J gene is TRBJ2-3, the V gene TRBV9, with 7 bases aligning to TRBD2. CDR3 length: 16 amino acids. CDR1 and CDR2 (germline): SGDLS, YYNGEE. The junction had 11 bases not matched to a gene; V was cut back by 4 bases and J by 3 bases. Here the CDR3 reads CASSPGIGEGTDTQYF. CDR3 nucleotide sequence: TGTGCCAGCAGCCCAGGTATAGGGGAGGGAACAGATACGCAGTATTTT.

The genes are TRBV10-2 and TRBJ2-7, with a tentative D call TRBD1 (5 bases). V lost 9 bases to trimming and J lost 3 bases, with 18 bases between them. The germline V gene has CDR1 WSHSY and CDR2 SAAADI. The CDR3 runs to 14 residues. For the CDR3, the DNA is TGCGCCAGTGGGGCCATGGCCCCGGGCTACGAGCAGTACTTC. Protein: CASGAMAPGYEQYF.

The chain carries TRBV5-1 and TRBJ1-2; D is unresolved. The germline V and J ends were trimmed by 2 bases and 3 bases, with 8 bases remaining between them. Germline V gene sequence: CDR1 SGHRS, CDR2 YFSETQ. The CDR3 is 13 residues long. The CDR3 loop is CASSFGEDYGYTF. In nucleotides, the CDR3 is TGCGCCAGCAGCTTTGGAGAGGACTATGGCTACACCTTC.

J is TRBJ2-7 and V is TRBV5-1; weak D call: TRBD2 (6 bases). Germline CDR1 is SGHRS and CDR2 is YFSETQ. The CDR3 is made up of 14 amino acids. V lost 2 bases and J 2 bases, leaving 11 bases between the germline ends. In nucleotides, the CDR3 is TGCGCCAGCAGCTTCCGGGACTCGCCCTACGAGCAGTACTTC. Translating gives CASSFRDSPYEQYF.

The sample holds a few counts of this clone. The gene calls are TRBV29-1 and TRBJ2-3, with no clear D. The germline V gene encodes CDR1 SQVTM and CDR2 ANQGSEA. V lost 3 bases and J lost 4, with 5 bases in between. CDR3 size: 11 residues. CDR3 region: CSVDRSDTQYF. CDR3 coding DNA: TGCAGCGTTGACAGGTCAGATACGCAGTATTTT.

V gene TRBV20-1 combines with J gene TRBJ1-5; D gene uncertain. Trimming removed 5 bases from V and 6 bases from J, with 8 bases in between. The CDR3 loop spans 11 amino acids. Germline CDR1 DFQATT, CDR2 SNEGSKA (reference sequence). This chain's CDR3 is CSAGSGQPQHF. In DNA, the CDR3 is TGCAGTGCTGGGTCAGGTCAGCCCCAGCATTTT.

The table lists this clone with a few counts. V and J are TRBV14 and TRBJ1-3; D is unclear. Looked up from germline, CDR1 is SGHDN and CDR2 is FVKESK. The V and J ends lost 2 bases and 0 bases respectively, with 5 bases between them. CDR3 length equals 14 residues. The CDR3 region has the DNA TGTGCCAGCAGCCAATCATTCTCTGGAAACACCATATATTTT. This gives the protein CASSQSFSGNTIYF. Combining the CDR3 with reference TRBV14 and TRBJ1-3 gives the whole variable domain EAGVTQFPSHSVIEKGQTVTLRCDPISGHDNLYWYRRVMGKEIKFLLHFVKESKQDESGMPNNRFLAERTGGTYSTLKVQPAELEDSGVYFCASSQSFSGNTIYFGEGSWLTVV.

The CDR3 region has the DNA TGTGCCAGCAGCCCCGCTCTCGGGGAGACCGGGGAGCTGTTTTTT. As protein: CASSPALGETGELFF. The V gene is TRBV11-2, the J gene TRBJ2-2, with a weak D call TRBD2 (5 bases). This CDR3 is 15 amino acids long. Trimming removed 5 bases from V and 5 bases from J, with 15 bases in between. Germline V CDR1 and CDR2: SGHAT, FQNNGV. The variable domain in full, with the rest retrieved from reference TRBV11-2 and TRBJ2-2, is EAGVAQSPRYKIIEKRQSVAFWCNPISGHATLYWYQQILGQGPKLLIQFQNNGVVDDSQLPKDRFSAERLKGVDSTLKIQPAKLEDSAVYLCASSPALGETGELFFGEGSRLTVL.

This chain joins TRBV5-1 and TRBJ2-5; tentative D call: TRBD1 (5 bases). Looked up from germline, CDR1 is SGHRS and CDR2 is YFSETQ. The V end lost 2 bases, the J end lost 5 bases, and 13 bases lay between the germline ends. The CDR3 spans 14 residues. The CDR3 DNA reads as TGCGCCAGCAGCTTAGACAGTGGGGTGGAGACCCAGTACTTC. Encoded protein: CASSLDSGVETQYF. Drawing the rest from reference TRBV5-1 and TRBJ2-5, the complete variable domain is KAGVTQTPRYLIKTRGQQVTLSCSPISGHRSVSWYQQTPGQGLQFLFEYFSETQRNKGNFPGRFSGRQFSNSRSEMNVSTLELGDSALYLCASSLDSGVETQYFGPGTRLLVL.

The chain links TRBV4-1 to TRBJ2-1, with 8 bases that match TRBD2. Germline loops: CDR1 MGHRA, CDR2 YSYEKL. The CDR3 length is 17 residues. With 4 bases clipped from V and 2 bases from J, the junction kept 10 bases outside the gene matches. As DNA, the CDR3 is TGCGCCAGCAGCCCGACGGGTACTAGCGGTCCCTACAATGAGCAGTTCTTC. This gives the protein CASSPTGTSGPYNEQFF.

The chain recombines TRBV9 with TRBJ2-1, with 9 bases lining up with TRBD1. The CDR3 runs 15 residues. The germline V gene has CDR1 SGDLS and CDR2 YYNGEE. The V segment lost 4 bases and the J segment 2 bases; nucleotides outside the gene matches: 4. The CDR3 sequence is CASSSGTGPYNEQFF. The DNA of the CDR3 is TGTGCCAGCAGCTCGGGGACAGGGCCCTACAATGAGCAGTTCTTC.

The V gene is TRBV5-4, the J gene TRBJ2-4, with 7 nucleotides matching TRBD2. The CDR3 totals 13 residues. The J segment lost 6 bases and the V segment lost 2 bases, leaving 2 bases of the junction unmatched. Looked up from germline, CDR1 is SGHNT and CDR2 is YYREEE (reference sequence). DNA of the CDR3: TGTGCCAGCAGCTTCGCTAGCGGAAACATTCAGTACTTC. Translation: CASSFASGNIQYF.